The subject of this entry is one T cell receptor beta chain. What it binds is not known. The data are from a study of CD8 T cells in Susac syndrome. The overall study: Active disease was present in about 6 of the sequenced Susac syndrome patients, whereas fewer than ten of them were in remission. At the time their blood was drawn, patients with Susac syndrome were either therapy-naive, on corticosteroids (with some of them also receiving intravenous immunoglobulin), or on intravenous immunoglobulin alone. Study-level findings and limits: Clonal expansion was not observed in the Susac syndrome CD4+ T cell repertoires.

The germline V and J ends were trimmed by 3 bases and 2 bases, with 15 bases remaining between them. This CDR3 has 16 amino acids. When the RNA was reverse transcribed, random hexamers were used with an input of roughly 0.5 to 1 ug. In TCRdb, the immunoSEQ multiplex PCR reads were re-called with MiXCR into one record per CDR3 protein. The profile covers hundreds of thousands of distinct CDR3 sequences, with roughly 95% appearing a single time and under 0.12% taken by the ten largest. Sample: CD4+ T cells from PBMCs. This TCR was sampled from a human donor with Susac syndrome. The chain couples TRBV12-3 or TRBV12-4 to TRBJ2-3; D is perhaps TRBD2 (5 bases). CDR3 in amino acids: CASSFAVRRATDTQYF. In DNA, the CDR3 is TGTGCCAGCAGTTTCGCCGTCAGGCGGGCCACAGATACGCAGTATTTT.